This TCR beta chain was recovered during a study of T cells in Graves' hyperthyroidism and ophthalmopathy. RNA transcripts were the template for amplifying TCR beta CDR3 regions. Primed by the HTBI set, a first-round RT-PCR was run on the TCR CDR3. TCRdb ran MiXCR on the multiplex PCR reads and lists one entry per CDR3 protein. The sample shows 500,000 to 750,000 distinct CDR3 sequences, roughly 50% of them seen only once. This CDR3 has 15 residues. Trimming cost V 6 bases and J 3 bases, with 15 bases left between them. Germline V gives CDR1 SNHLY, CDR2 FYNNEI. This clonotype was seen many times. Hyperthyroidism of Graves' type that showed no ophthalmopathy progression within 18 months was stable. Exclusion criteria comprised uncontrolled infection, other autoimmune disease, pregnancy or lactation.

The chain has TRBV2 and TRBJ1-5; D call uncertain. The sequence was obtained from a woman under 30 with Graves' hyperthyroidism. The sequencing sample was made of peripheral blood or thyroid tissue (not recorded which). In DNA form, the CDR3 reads TGTGCCAGCAGGGAAACGTGGTACCCCAATCAGCCCCAGCATTTT. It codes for CASRETWYPNQPQHF. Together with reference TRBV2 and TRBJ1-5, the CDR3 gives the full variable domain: EPEVTQTPSHQVTQMGQEVILRCVPISNHLYFYWYRQILGQKVEFLVSFYNNEISEKSEIFDDQFSVERPDGSNFTLKIRSTKLEDSAMYFCASRETWYPNQPQHFGDGTRLSIL.